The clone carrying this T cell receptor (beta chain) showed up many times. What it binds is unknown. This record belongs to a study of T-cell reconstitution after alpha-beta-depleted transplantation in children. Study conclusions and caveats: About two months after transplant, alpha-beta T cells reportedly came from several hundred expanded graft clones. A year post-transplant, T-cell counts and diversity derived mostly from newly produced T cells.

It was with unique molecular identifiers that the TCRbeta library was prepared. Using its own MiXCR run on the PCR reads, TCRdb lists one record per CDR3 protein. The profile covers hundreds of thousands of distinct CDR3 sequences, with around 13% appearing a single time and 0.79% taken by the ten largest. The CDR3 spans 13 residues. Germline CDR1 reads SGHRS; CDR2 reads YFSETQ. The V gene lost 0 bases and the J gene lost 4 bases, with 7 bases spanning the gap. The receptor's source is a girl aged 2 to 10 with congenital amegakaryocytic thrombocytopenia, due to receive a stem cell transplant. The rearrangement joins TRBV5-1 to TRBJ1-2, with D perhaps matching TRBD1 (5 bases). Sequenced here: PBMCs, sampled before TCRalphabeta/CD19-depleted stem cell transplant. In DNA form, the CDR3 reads TGCGCCAGCAGCTTGGAGGGGACCTATGGCTACACCTTC. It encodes CASSLEGTYGYTF. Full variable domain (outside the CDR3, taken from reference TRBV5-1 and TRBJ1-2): KAGVTQTPRYLIKTRGQQVTLSCSPISGHRSVSWYQQTPGQGLQFLFEYFSETQRNKGNFPGRFSGRQFSNSRSEMNVSTLELGDSALYLCASSLEGTYGYTFGSGTRLTVV.